Shown below are 20 T cell receptor beta chains from a single sample sequenced in a study of vaccination and CD4 T cells after COVID-19. Cultured CD4+ T cell DNA was sequenced using the Oncomine TCR Beta short-read assay. TCRdb ran MiXCR on the PCR reads and lists one entry per CDR3 protein. The sample has about 20,000 distinct CDR3 sequences, around 44% seen once; the top ten hold 20% to 30%. The treatment: roughly 10-day PBMC culture with coronavirus spike peptide pools or control peptides (ViraFEST assay). No antigen has been assigned to these receptors. Sequencing was performed on CD4+ T cells from blood, cultured in vitro, taken before SARS-CoV-2 vaccination. The receptors were sampled from a human donor who had recovered from COVID-19.

This chain connects TRBV6-1 to TRBJ2-7; weak D call: TRBD2 (6 bases). Germline CDR1 is MNHNS and CDR2 is SASEGT. The V gene lost 6 bases and the J gene lost 2 bases, with 14 bases spanning the gap. The CDR3 spans 14 residues. CDR3 in amino acids: CASSQRTGAYEQYF. CDR3 bases: TGTGCCAGCAGCCAGAGGACGGGGGCCTACGAGCAGTACTTC.

The chain combines TRBV6-1 with TRBJ1-6; 9 positions match TRBD1. CDR1 is MNHNS and CDR2 is SASEGT in the germline V gene. J gave up 2 bases and V 6 bases, and 11 bases lay outside the gene matches. CDR3 length equals 18 residues. The CDR3 is CASRPTRTGDPYNSPLHF. Here the CDR3 DNA reads TGTGCCAGCAGACCTACCCGGACAGGGGACCCCTATAATTCACCCCTCCACTTT.

The chain couples TRBV6-1 to TRBJ2-5; the D gene is possibly TRBD2 (6 bases). Germline lookup yields CDR1 MNHNS and CDR2 SASEGT. The CDR3 loop spans 17 amino acids. The V gene lost 4 bases and the J gene lost 5 bases, with 23 bases spanning the gap. The CDR3 nucleotides read TGTGCCAGCAGTGGCGGGGTGGGGGTTGGGGCCCGGGAGACCCAGTACTTC. The encoded protein is CASSGGVGVGARETQYF.

This clonotype was counted a single time. The chain carries TRBV28 and TRBJ1-2; perhaps TRBD1 as D (5 bases). V was trimmed by 6 bases and J by 0 bases, leaving 11 bases between them. Germline CDR1 is MDHEN and CDR2 is SYDVKM. The CDR3 has 14 amino acids. For the CDR3, the DNA is TGTGCCAGCAGCAGGGACGGTTCTAACTATGGCTACACCTTC. This codes for CASSRDGSNYGYTF.

In its sample, this clonotype was seen a few times. The chain joins TRBV27 to TRBJ1-5, with TRBD1 matching 8 bases. V trimming: 6 bases; J trimming: 6 bases; junction bases outside the gene matches: 7. Germline V gives CDR1 MNHEY, CDR2 SMNVEV (reference sequence). The CDR3 contains 14 residues. The CDR3 coding sequence is TGTGCCAGCAGCCCCGGGACAGGTTTTCAGCCCCAGCATTTT. This sequence encodes CASSPGTGFQPQHF.

The V call is TRBV11-2, the J call TRBJ2-5; TRBD2 agrees at 11 bases. This CDR3 comprises 15 residues. Trimming cost V 1 base and J 4 bases; bases outside gene matches: 2. In germline, CDR1 is SGHAT, CDR2 FQNNGV. CDR3 bases: TGTGCCAGCAGCTTAGCTCTAGCGGGGGGAGAGACCCAGTACTTC. This translates into CASSLALAGGETQYF.

This clonotype has a handful of counts. V usage is TRBV6-5 and J usage is TRBJ1-5, with D possibly being TRBD1 (5 bases). V was pared by 4 bases and J by 5 bases, with 9 bases between. This CDR3 region has 13 residues. Germline CDR1 is MNHEY and CDR2 is SVGAGI. The CDR3 loop is CASSSGYDQPQHF. DNA for the CDR3: TGTGCCAGCAGTTCAGGGTATGATCAGCCCCAGCATTTT.

This chain joins TRBV2 and TRBJ2-3; D remains unclear. This CDR3 has 13 amino acids. Germline CDR1 reads SNHLY; CDR2 reads FYNNEI. The ends were cut back, 7 bases at V and 2 bases at J, with 10 bases in the middle. The CDR3 loop reads CASTSRVTDTQYF. The CDR3 DNA is TGTGCCAGCACCAGCCGGGTCACAGATACGCAGTATTTT.

This clonotype showed up just once. This sequence joins TRBV2 and TRBJ2-7, with 7 bases that match TRBD1. This CDR3 is built from 14 residues. The V gene end was trimmed by 5 bases and the J gene end by 2 bases; junction bases not matched to a gene: 6. Germline V lookup: CDR1 SNHLY, CDR2 FYNNEI. Here the CDR3 DNA reads TGTGCCAGCAGTAAACGGACAGGTGCCTACGAGCAGTACTTC. Its translation is CASSKRTGAYEQYF. Full variable domain (outside the CDR3, taken from reference TRBV2 and TRBJ2-7): EPEVTQTPSHQVTQMGQEVILRCVPISNHLYFYWYRQILGQKVEFLVSFYNNEISEKSEIFDDQFSVERPDGSNFTLKIRSTKLEDSAMYFCASSKRTGAYEQYFGPGTRLTVT.

The DNA of the CDR3 is TGTGCCAGCAGCCAAGATGCGAGGGAGACCCAGTACTTC. This gives the protein CASSQDARETQYF. This chain links TRBV4-2 with TRBJ2-5; D gene uncertain. The germline V gene has CDR1 LGHNA and CDR2 YNFKEQ. V dropped 0 bases and J dropped 5 bases, with 7 bases sitting between them. The CDR3 has 13 residues.

In this sample, this clonotype turned up once. This chain links TRBV28 with TRBJ1-1; D is ambiguous. Germline lookup yields CDR1 MDHEN and CDR2 SYDVKM. CDR3 length equals 12 residues. In DNA, the CDR3 is TGTGCAACGCGTTCAGGGAACACTGAAGCTTTCTTT. It yields the protein CATRSGNTEAFF.

The genes are TRBV2 and TRBJ1-6, with 11 bases aligning to TRBD1. V shed 8 bases and J 7 bases; nucleotides not matched to a gene: 1. The germline gives CDR1 SNHLY, CDR2 FYNNEI. The CDR3 runs to 13 residues. The CDR3: CASGTGGNSPLHF. CDR3 coding DNA: TGTGCCAGCGGGACAGGGGGGAATTCACCCCTCCACTTT.

The rearrangement links TRBV24-1 to TRBJ2-1; 8 nucleotides line up with TRBD2. Trimming took 7 bases from V and 8 from J; bases not matched to a gene: 9. CDR1 is KGHDR and CDR2 is SFDVKD in the germline V gene. The CDR3 is made up of 14 amino acids. The CDR3 protein is CATRKGLEVDEQFF. Written as DNA, the CDR3 is TGTGCCACCAGGAAGGGACTAGAGGTCGATGAGCAGTTCTTC.

This clonotype was seen more than once but under ten times. J is TRBJ2-3 and V is TRBV6-1; no clear D. The CDR3 consists of 13 residues. Germline CDR1 and CDR2: MNHNS and SASEGT. V was trimmed by 4 bases and J by 3 bases, leaving 8 bases between them. CDR3 sequence reads: CASSASGTDTQYF. In DNA, the CDR3 is TGTGCCAGCAGTGCGTCCGGTACAGATACGCAGTATTTT.

This chain uses TRBV5-6 with TRBJ2-7; 12 nucleotides align to TRBD2. Trimming cost V 4 bases and J 5 bases; bases outside gene matches: 10. Germline CDR1 is SGHDT and CDR2 is YYEEEE. The CDR3 length is 16 residues. CDR3 sequence (DNA): TGTGCCAGCAGCCCAAGGAGTGGACTAGCGGGGCACGAGCAGTACTTC. This translates into CASSPRSGLAGHEQYF.

The chain recombines TRBV7-2 with TRBJ2-7; a weak D match, TRBD1 (7 bases). The germline CDR1 and CDR2 sequences are SGHTA and FQGNSA. CDR3 length: 13 amino acids. Deletions cut 3 bases from V and 3 bases from J, with 9 bases between. The CDR3 coding sequence is TGTGCCAGCAGCTTCCAGGGGGGCTACGAGCAGTACTTC. It encodes CASSFQGGYEQYF.

The chain combines TRBV20-1 with TRBJ1-2; 12 bases are shared with TRBD1. This CDR3 has 15 residues. Germline V lookup: CDR1 DFQATT, CDR2 SNEGSKA (reference sequence). V dropped 3 bases and J dropped 8; count of bases not matched to a gene: 10. CDR3 residues: CSASIPGQGAKGYTF. The CDR3 region has the DNA TGCAGTGCTAGCATACCGGGACAGGGGGCGAAGGGCTACACCTTC.

The genes are TRBV19 and TRBJ2-5; no firm D call. CDR1 and CDR2 (germline): LNHDA, SQIVND (reference sequence). This CDR3 contains 13 residues. The V and J ends lost 3 bases and 4 bases respectively, with 9 bases between them. CDR3 DNA: TGTGCCAGTAGTATTAAAAGGGCAGAGACCCAGTACTTC. Protein sequence: CASSIKRAETQYF. Full variable domain (rest looked up from reference TRBV19 and TRBJ2-5): DGGITQSPKYLFRKEGQNVTLSCEQNLNHDAMYWYRQDPGQGLRLIYYSQIVNDFQKGDIAEGYSVSREKKESFPLTVTSAQKNPTAFYLCASSIKRAETQYFGPGTRLLVL.

The rearrangement links TRBV6-1 to TRBJ1-2, with 9 bases matching TRBD1. After removal of 7 bases from V and 3 bases from J, the junction contained 6 bases not matched to a gene. CDR3 length equals 14 residues. The germline V gene encodes CDR1 MNHNS and CDR2 SASEGT. Here the CDR3 DNA reads TGTGCCAGCAAAGGGACAGGGCAACACTATGGCTACACCTTC. Protein: CASKGTGQHYGYTF.

The CDR3 loop is CATQRSYNSPLHF. CDR3 nucleotide sequence: TGTGCCACACAGCGCTCCTATAATTCACCCCTCCACTTT. The chain combines TRBV28 with TRBJ1-6; D unclear. CDR1 and CDR2 from the germline V gene are MDHEN and SYDVKM. This CDR3 comprises 13 residues. V was pared by 10 bases and J by 0 bases, with 7 bases between.